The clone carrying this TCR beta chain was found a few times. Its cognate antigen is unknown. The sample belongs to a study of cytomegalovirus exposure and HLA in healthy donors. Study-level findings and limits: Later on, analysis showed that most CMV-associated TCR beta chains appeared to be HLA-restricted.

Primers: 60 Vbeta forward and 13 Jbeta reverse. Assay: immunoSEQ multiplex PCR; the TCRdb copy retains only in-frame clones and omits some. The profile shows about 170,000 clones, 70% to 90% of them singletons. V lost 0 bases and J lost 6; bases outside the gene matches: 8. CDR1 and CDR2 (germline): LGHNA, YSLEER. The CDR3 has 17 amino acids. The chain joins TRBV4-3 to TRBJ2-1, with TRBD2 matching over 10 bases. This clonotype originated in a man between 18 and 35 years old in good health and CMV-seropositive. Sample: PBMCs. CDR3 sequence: CASSQEPAGGLFNEQFF. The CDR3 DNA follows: TGCGCCAGCAGCCAAGAACCAGCGGGGGGGCTATTCAATGAGCAGTTCTTC.